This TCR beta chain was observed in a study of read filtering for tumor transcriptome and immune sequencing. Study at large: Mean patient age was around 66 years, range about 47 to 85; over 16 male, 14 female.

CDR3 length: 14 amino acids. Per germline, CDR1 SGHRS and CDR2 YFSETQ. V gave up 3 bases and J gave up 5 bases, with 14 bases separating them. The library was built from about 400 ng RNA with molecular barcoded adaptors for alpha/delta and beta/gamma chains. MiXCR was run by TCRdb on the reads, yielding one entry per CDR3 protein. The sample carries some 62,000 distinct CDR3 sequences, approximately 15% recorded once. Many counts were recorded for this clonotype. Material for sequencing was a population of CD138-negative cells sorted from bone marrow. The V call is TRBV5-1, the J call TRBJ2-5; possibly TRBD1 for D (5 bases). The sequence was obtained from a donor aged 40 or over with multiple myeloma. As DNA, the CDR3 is TGCGCCAGCAGCTCAGACTTCCAGGGCGAGACCCAGTACTTC. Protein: CASSSDFQGETQYF.